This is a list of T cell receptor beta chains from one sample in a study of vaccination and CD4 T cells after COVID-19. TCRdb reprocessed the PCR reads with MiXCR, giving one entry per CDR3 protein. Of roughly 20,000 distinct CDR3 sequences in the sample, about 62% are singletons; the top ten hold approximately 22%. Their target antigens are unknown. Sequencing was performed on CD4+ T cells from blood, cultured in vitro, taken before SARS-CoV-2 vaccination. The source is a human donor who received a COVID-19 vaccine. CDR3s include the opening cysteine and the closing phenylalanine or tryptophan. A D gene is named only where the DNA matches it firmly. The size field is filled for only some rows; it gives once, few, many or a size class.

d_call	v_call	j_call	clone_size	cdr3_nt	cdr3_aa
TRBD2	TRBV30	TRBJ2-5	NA	TGTGCCTGGGAGCGGGGGGGCGGCGAGACCCAGTACTTC	CAWERGGGETQYF
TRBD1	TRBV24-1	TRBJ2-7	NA	TGTGCCACCAGTGATCAAACCGGGACAGGGGGCGGCTACGAGCAGTACTTC	CATSDQTGTGGGYEQYF
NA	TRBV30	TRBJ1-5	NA	TGTGCCTGGAGCGGCCCCAGCAATCAGCCCCAGCATTTT	CAWSGPSNQPQHF
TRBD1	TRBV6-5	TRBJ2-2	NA	TGTGCCAGCAGTTACTCGATTTTACGAACAGGGGGGAACACCGGGGAGCTGTTTTTT	CASSYSILRTGGNTGELFF
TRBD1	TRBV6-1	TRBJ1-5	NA	TGTGCCAGCAGTGGGACAGGGGGCTTTTGGGATCAGCCCCAGCATTTT	CASSGTGGFWDQPQHF
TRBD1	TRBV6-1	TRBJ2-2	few	TGTGCCAGCAGGCCACAGGGGGCCGACACCGGGGAGCTGTTTTTT	CASRPQGADTGELFF
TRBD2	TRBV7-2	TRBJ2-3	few	TGTGCCAGCAGCTTAGGCGGACTAGATTCAGATACGCAGTATTTT	CASSLGGLDSDTQYF
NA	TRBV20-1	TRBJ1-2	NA	TGCAGTGCTAGGTTCCAGATTTATGGCTACACCTTC	CSARFQIYGYTF
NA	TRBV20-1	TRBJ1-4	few	TGCAGTGCGCAGACCTTTGGGGCAACTAATGAAAAACTGTTTTTT	CSAQTFGATNEKLFF
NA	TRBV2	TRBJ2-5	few	TGTGCCAGCAGTGTGGGCCAGGGAGAGACCCAGTACTTC	CASSVGQGETQYF